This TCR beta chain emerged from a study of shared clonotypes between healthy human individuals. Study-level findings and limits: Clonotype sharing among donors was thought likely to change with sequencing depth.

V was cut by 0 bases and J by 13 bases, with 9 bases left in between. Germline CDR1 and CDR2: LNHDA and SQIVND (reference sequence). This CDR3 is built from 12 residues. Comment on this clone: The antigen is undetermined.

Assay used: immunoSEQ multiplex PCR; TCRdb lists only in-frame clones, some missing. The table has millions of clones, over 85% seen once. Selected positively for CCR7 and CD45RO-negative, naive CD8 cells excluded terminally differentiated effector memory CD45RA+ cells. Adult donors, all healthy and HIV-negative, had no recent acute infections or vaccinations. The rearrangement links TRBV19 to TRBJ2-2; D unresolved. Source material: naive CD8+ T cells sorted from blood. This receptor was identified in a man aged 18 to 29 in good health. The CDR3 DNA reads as TGTGCCAGTAGTATAGATTTGATGGCGCTGTTTTTT. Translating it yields CASSIDLMALFF.